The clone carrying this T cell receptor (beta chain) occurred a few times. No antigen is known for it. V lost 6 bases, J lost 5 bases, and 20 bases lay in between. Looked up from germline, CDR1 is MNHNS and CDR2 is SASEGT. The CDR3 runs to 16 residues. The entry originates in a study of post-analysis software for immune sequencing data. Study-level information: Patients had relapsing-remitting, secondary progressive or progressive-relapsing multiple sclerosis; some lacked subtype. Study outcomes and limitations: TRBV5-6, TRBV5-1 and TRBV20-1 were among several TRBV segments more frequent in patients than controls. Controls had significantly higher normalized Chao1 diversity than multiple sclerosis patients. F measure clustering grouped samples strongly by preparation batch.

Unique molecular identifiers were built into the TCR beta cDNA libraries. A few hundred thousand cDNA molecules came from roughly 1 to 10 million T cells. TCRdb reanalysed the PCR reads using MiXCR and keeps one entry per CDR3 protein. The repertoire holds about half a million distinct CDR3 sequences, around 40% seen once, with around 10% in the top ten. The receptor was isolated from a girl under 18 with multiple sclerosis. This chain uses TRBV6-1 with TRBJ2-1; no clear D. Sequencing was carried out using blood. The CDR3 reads CASRALEESPNNEQFF. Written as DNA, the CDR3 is TGTGCCAGCAGGGCCCTAGAGGAGTCGCCTAACAATGAGCAGTTCTTC.